This entry lists 5 T cell receptor beta chains sequenced from one sample in a study of technical replicates of blood from several donors. Method: immunoSEQ multiplex PCR; TCRdb's copy keeps in-frame clones and lacks some. The sample gives tens of thousands of clones, approximately 80% of which show up once; 3% to 5% is in the top ten. Material: PBMCs. The source of these receptors is a human donor in good health. Some clones in this sample may be carry-over from other donors' samples.

V usage is TRBV15 and J usage is TRBJ1-5; weak D call: TRBD1 (5 bases). Trimming stripped 5 bases from V and 3 bases from J, with 8 bases between. The CDR3 extends over 13 amino acids. CDR1 and CDR2 from the germline V gene are LNHNV and YYDKDF (reference sequence). The CDR3 nucleotides read TGTGCCACCAGCCAGGGCGACAATCAGCCCCAGCATTTT. This translates into CATSQGDNQPQHF.

The rearrangement joins TRBV11-2 to TRBJ2-1, with unresolved D. This CDR3 has 15 amino acids. Germline CDR1 is SGHAT and CDR2 is FQNNGV. V was pared by 7 bases and J by 1 base, with 14 bases between. The CDR3 DNA sequence: TGTGCCAGCATCCTAGTGGCCGGATCCTACAATGAGCAGTTCTTC. It translates to CASILVAGSYNEQFF.

The rearrangement uses TRBV2 and TRBJ2-7, with D possibly being TRBD2 (5 bases). This CDR3 has 14 residues. The V end was cut by 1 base, the J end by 3 bases, with 10 bases between. Germline V gene lookup returns CDR1 SNHLY and CDR2 FYNNEI. CDR3 nucleotide sequence: TGTGCCAGCAGTGAAGGGACTCTGTTCTACGAGCAGTACTTC. This encodes CASSEGTLFYEQYF.

This clone appeared once. The chain couples TRBV5-4 to TRBJ2-7; TRBD2 might be the D (6 bases). Trimming cost V 10 bases and J 0 bases, with 23 bases left between them. The CDR3 length is 16 residues. Germline V lookup: CDR1 SGHNT, CDR2 YYREEE (reference sequence). The chain's CDR3 is CAGFHTSSSNSYEQYF. The CDR3, as DNA: TGTGCCGGGTTTCACACTAGCTCCTCTAACTCCTACGAGCAGTACTTC.

The chain employs TRBV5-1 and TRBJ1-4, with D unresolved. This CDR3 has 14 amino acids. Germline CDR1 SGHRS, CDR2 YFSETQ. Trimming took 7 bases from V and 8 from J, leaving 18 bases between them. CDR3 in DNA: TGCGCCAGCTCGATGGGCCCCTCGGAAGAAAAACTGTTTTTT. Amino acids: CASSMGPSEEKLFF. The variable domain in full, completed from reference TRBV5-1 and TRBJ1-4, reads KAGVTQTPRYLIKTRGQQVTLSCSPISGHRSVSWYQQTPGQGLQFLFEYFSETQRNKGNFPGRFSGRQFSNSRSEMNVSTLELGDSALYLCASSMGPSEEKLFFGSGTQLSVL.